These T cell receptor beta chains were read from a single sample in a study of CD8+ T cells in alopecia areata. Method: immunoSEQ multiplex PCR; TCRdb's copy keeps in-frame clones and lacks some. The repertoire holds about 12,000 clones, with about 61% as singletons. The material sequenced was skin. Receptors originate from a human donor with alopecia areata. The CDR3 runs from the conserved cysteine through the conserved F or W. A D gene is named only where the DNA matches it firmly. Expanded clones are given a class, and other clones once, few, many or no size at all.

abundance	v_gene	d_gene	j_gene	CDR3nt	CDR3aa
.	TRBV7-9	.	TRBJ2-7	TGTGCCAGCAGTGAGTCACAGGTTTCTGAGCAGTACTTC	CASSESQVSEQYF
.	TRBV30	.	TRBJ1-1	TGTGCCTGGACAGACTTGAACACTGAAGCTTTCTTT	CAWTDLNTEAFF
.	TRBV12-5	.	TRBJ2-1	TGTGCTAGTGGTTTGCCTCCCTCCTACAATGAGCAGTTCTTC	CASGLPPSYNEQFF
few	TRBV5-6	.	TRBJ2-7	TGTGCCAGCAGCTATTCCTACGAGCAGTACTTC	CASSYSYEQYF
few	TRBV10-3	.	TRBJ1-4	TGTGCCATCAGTGGTGACAGGTCTCCTGAAAAACTGTTTTTT	CAISGDRSPEKLFF
hyperexpanded	TRBV10-3	.	TRBJ2-5	TGTGCCATCAGTGAACGAAAATGGGATCAAGAGACCCAGTACTTC	CAISERKWDQETQYF
.	TRBV19	.	TRBJ1-5	TGTGCCAGTAAGGTTGGGCCAGTAAATCAGCCCCAGCATTTT	CASKVGPVNQPQHF
.	TRBV28	TRBD1	TRBJ1-1	TGTGCCAGCAGACGGACAGGGGCGGCTTTCTTT	CASRRTGAAFF
.	TRBV5-1	.	TRBJ2-6	TGCGCCAGCAGCACGGGTTTTGGGGCCAACGTCCTGACTTTC	CASSTGFGANVLTF
.	TRBV7-9	TRBD1	TRBJ2-7	TGTGCCAGCAGCCTCGGGACAGGGGGGTTTAATCGGGAATACGAGCAGTACTTC	CASSLGTGGFNREYEQYF
.	TRBV4-2	.	TRBJ2-6	TGTGCCAGCAGCCAAGAATATAGGGTAGCTGGGGCCAACGTCCTGACTTTC	CASSQEYRVAGANVLTF
.	TRBV5-1	.	TRBJ2-7	TGCGCCAGCAGCGAAATGTACCCAAGCCGGGAGCAGTACTTC	CASSEMYPSREQYF
.	TRBV19	.	TRBJ2-5	TGTGCCAGTAGTCGACAGATCAGGGAGACCCAGTACTTC	CASSRQIRETQYF
few	TRBV5-6	.	TRBJ2-5	TGTGCCAGCAGCTACGAAGAGACCCAGTACTTC	CASSYEETQYF
.	TRBV28	.	TRBJ2-1	TGTGCCAGCAGTCCTTATACGGGTTCAGGGGGGGCGGGCAATGAGCAGTTCTTC	CASSPYTGSGGAGNEQFF
.	TRBV7-8	.	TRBJ1-5	TGTGCCAGCAGTTCGGGACAACGCAATCAGCCCCAGCATTTT	CASSSGQRNQPQHF
few	TRBV30	TRBD1	TRBJ2-7	TGTGCCTGGAGTGTCCAGGGGGCAGTCCACGAGCAGTACTTC	CAWSVQGAVHEQYF
.	TRBV30	.	TRBJ1-6	TGTGCCTGGAAAGCAGCCTATAATTCACCCCTCCACTTT	CAWKAAYNSPLHF
.	TRBV10-3	TRBD2	TRBJ2-7	TGTGCCTCCCCGCGGAAAACTAGCGCATACTTCTCCTACGAGCAGTACTTC	CASPRKTSAYFSYEQYF
few	TRBV27	.	TRBJ2-7	TGTGCCAGCAGTTACAGGGAGCAGGCCGGCGAGCAGTACTTC	CASSYREQAGEQYF
few	TRBV7-9	TRBD1	TRBJ2-7	TGTGCCAGCAGTCTCGACCGGGACAGGGGAAACTACGAGCAGTACTTC	CASSLDRDRGNYEQYF
.	TRBV5-6	.	TRBJ2-7	TGTGCCAGCAGCTTGGTCCACTCCTACGAGCAGTACTTC	CASSLVHSYEQYF
medium-sized	TRBV4-2	.	TRBJ1-5	TGTGCCAGCAGCCAAGCCACGGAGAATCAGCCCCAGCATTTT	CASSQATENQPQHF
few	TRBV18	.	TRBJ2-7	TGTGCCAGCTCACCACTAGGGACTCCAAGCTCCTACGAGCAGTACTTC	CASSPLGTPSSYEQYF
.	TRBV2	TRBD2	TRBJ2-5	TGTGCCAGCAGTCCTCAGACTAGCTGGGAGACCCAGTACTTC	CASSPQTSWETQYF
.	TRBV5-4	TRBD1	TRBJ1-1	TGTGCCAGCAGCTTGGCCCTTGGGACAGGGACGAACACTGAAGCTTTCTTT	CASSLALGTGTNTEAFF
few	TRBV7-6	TRBD1	TRBJ2-7	TGTGCCAGCAGCTTGGGACAGGCGTTGGAGCAGTACTTC	CASSLGQALEQYF
.	TRBV6-5	TRBD1	TRBJ2-5	TGTGCCAGCGGTCGGGACAGACAAGAGACCCAGTACTTC	CASGRDRQETQYF
.	TRBV29-1	.	TRBJ1-1	TGCAGAACTTCGGGGGGGCAGAACACTGAAGCTTTCTTT	CRTSGGQNTEAFF
.	TRBV11-2	.	TRBJ2-2	TGTGCCAGCAGCTTAGACACACCCAACGGCCCCGGGGAGCTGTTTTTT	CASSLDTPNGPGELFF
few	TRBV7-8	TRBD1	TRBJ2-7	TGTGCCAGCAGCTTAGATGTGACAGGGAACTACGAGCAGTACTTC	CASSLDVTGNYEQYF
.	TRBV5-1	.	TRBJ1-1	TGCGCCAGCAGCTTGGCCAGGGAATTTGGTGAAGCTTTCTTT	CASSLAREFGEAFF
.	TRBV28	.	TRBJ2-5	TGTGCCAGCATCCTGAGGAGGGAGACCCAGTACTTC	CASILRRETQYF
.	TRBV27	TRBD1	TRBJ2-7	TGTGCCAGCAGTAGGGGACAGGGTCGAAGCTCCTACGAGCAGTACTTC	CASSRGQGRSSYEQYF
.	TRBV7-2	TRBD2	TRBJ2-1	TGTGCCAGCAGCTTAGCACGTAGCGGGAACAATGAGCAGTTCTTC	CASSLARSGNNEQFF
.	TRBV9	.	TRBJ1-6	TGTGCCAGCAGCGTAGAACAGTCTAATTCACCCCTCCACTTT	CASSVEQSNSPLHF
once	TRBV29-1	.	TRBJ1-2	TGCAGCGCTACGGACGAGTTCGCGATTTATGGCTACACCTTC	CSATDEFAIYGYTF
.	TRBV11-2	TRBD2	TRBJ2-3	TGTGCCAGCAGCCTAGGGGCGGGGGGGCCGGAAGATACGCAGTATTTT	CASSLGAGGPEDTQYF
once	TRBV5-8	.	TRBJ2-7	TGTGCCAGCAGTACCGGGACGGTGACCTACGAGCAGTACTTC	CASSTGTVTYEQYF
few	TRBV11-2	.	TRBJ1-1	TGTGCCAGCAGCTTAGAATGGGGCCAAACGAACACTGAAGCTTTCTTT	CASSLEWGQTNTEAFF
medium-sized	TRBV18	.	TRBJ1-2	TGTGCCAGCTCACCACGAGGTGATGGCTACACCTTC	CASSPRGDGYTF
.	TRBV7-8	.	TRBJ2-5	TGTGCCAGCAGCCACCGGGCCCGGAACGAGGAGCAGTACTTC	CASSHRARNEEQYF